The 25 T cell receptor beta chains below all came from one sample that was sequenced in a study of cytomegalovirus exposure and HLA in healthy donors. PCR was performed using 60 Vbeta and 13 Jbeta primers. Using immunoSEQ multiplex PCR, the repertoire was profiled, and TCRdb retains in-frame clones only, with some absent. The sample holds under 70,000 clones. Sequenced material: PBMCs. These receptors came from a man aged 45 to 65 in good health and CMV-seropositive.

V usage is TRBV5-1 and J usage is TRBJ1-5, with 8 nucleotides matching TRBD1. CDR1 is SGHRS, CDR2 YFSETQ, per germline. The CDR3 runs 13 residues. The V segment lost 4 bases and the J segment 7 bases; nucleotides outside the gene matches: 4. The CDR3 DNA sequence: TGCGCCAGCAGCGTGGACAGGGAACAGCCCCAGCATTTT. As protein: CASSVDREQPQHF.

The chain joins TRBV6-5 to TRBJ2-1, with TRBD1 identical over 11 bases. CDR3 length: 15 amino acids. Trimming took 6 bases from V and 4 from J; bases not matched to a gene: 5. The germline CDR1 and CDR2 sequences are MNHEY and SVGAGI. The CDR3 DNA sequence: TGTGCCAGCAGGCGGACAGGGGGCCGGTACAATGAGCAGTTCTTC. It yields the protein CASRRTGGRYNEQFF.

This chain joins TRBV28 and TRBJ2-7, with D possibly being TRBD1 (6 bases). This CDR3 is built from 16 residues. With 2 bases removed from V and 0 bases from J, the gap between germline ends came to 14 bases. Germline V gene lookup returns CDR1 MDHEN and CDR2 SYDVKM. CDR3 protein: CASSLRRQALSYEQYF. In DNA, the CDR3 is TGTGCCAGCAGTTTACGAAGACAGGCCCTCTCCTACGAGCAGTACTTC.

The CDR3 protein is CAISEVAGEGQETQYF. Written as DNA, the CDR3 is TGTGCCATCAGTGAGGTAGCTGGGGAGGGCCAAGAGACCCAGTACTTC. The J gene is TRBJ2-5, the V gene TRBV10-3; 7 nucleotides line up with TRBD2. Germline V lookup: CDR1 ENHRY, CDR2 SYGVKD. Trimming at V came to 2 bases and at J to 1 base, leaving 7 bases not matched to a gene. The CDR3 runs to 16 residues.

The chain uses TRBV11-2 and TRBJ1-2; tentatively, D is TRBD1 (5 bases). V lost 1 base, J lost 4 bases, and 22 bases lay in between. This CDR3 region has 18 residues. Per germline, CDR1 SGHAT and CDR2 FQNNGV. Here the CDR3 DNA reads TGTGCCAGCAGCTTAGGGACCGGACTACAGGAGGTTGTCTATGGCTACACCTTC. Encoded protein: CASSLGTGLQEVVYGYTF.

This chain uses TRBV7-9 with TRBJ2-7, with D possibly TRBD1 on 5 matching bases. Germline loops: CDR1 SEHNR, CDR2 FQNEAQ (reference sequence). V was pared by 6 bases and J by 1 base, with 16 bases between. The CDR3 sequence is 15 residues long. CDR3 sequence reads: CASSSEYRPSYEQYF. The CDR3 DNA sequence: TGTGCCAGCAGTTCCGAGTACAGGCCATCCTACGAGCAGTACTTC.

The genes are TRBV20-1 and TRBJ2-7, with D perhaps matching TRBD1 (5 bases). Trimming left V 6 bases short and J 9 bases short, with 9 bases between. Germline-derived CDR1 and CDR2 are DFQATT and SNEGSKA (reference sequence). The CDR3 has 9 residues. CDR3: CSAGVAQYF. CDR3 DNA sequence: TGCAGTGCAGGGGTCGCGCAGTACTTC.

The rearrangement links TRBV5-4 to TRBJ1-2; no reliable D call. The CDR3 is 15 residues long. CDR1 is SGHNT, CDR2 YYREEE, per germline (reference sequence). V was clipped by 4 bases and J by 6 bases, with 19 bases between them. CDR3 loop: CASSRSGQDEDGYTF. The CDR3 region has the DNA TGTGCCAGCAGCCGCAGCGGGCAGGACGAGGATGGCTACACCTTC.

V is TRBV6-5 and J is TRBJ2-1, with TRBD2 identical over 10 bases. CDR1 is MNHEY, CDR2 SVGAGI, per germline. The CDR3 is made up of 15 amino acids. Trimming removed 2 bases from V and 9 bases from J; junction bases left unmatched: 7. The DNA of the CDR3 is TGTGCCAGCAGTTACGCTAGCGGGGGCGGGAGTGAGCAGTTCTTC. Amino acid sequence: CASSYASGGGSEQFF.

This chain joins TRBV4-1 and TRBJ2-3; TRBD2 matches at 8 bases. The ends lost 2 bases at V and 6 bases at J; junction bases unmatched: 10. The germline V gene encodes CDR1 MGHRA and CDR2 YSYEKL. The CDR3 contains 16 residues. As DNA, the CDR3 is TGCGCCAGCAGCCAACCGGGACTAGTGATTCGGGATACGCAGTATTTT. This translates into CASSQPGLVIRDTQYF.

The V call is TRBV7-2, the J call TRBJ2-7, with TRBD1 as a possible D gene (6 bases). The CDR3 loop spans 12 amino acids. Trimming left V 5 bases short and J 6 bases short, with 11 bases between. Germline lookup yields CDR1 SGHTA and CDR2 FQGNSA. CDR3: CASSARGGEQYF. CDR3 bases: TGTGCCAGCAGCGCTAGAGGGGGCGAGCAGTACTTC.

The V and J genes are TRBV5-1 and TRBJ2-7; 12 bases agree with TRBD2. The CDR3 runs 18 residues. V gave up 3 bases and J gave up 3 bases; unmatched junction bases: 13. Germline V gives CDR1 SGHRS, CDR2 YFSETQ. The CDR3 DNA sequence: TGCGCCAGCAGCTGGGGACTAGCGGGCGTGCCTTCGAACTACGAGCAGTACTTC. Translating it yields CASSWGLAGVPSNYEQYF. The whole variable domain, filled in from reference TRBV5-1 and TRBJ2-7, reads KAGVTQTPRYLIKTRGQQVTLSCSPISGHRSVSWYQQTPGQGLQFLFEYFSETQRNKGNFPGRFSGRQFSNSRSEMNVSTLELGDSALYLCASSWGLAGVPSNYEQYFGPGTRLTVT.

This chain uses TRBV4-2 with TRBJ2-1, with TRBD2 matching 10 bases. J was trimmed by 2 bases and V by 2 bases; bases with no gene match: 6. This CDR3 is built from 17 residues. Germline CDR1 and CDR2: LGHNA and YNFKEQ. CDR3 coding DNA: TGTGCCAGCAGCCAAATGACACTAGCGGGGACCTACAATGAGCAGTTCTTC. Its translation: CASSQMTLAGTYNEQFF.

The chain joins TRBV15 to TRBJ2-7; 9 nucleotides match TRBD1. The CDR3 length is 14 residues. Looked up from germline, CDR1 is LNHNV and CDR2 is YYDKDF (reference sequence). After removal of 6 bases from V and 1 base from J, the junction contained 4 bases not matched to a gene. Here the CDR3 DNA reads TGTGCCACCAGGAGGACAGGGGTTTCCTACGAGCAGTACTTC. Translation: CATRRTGVSYEQYF. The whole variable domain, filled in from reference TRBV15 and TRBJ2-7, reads DAMVIQNPRYQVTQFGKPVTLSCSQTLNHNVMYWYQQKSSQAPKLLFHYYDKDFNNEADTPDNFQSRRPNTSFCFLDIRSPGLGDTAMYLCATRRTGVSYEQYFGPGTRLTVT.

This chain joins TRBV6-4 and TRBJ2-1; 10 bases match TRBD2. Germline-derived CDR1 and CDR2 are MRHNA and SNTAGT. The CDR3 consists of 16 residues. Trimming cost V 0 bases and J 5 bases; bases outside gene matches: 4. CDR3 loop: CASSDSASGSDNEQFF. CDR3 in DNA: TGTGCCAGCAGTGACTCGGCTAGCGGGAGCGACAATGAGCAGTTCTTC.

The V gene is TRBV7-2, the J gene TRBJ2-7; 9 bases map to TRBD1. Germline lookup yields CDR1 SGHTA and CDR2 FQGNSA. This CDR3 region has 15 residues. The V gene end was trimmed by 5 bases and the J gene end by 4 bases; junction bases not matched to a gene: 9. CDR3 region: CASSLKGQGQYEQYF. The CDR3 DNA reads TGTGCCAGCAGCCTTAAGGGACAGGGACAATACGAGCAGTACTTC.

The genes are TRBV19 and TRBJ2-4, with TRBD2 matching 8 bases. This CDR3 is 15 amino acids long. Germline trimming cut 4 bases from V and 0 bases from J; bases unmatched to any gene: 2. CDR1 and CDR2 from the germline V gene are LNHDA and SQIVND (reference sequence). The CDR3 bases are TGTGCCAGTAGTACGCTAGCGGGAGCCAAAAACATTCAGTACTTC. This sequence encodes CASSTLAGAKNIQYF.

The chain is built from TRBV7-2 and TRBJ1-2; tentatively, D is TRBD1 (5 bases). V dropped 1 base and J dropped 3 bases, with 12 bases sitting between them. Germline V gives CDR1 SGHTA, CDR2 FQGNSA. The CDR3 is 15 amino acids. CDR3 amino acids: CASSLEGRGHYGYTF. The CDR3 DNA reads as TGTGCCAGCAGCTTAGAGGGAAGGGGTCACTATGGCTACACCTTC.

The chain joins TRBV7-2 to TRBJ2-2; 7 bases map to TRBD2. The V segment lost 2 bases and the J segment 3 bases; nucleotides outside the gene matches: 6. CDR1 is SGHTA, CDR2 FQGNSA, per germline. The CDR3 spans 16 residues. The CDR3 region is CASSLSPSGYTGELFF. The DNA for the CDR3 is TGTGCCAGCAGCTTATCCCCTAGCGGCTACACCGGGGAGCTGTTTTTT. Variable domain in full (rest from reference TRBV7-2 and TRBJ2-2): GAGVSQSPSNKVTEKGKDVELRCDPISGHTALYWYRQSLGQGLEFLIYFQGNSAPDKSGLPSDRFSAERTGGSVSTLTIQRTQQEDSAVYLCASSLSPSGYTGELFFGEGSRLTVL.

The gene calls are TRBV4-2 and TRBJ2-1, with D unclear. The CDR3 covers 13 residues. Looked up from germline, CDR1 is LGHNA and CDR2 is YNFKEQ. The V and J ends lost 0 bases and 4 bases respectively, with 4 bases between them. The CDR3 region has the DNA TGTGCCAGCAGCCAAGACCAGTACAATGAGCAGTTCTTC. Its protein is CASSQDQYNEQFF.

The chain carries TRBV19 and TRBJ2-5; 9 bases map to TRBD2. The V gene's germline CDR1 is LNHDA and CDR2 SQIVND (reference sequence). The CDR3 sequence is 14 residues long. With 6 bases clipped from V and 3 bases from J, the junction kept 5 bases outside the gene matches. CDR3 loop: CASSPGLAKETQYF. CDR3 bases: TGTGCCAGTAGCCCGGGACTAGCTAAAGAGACCCAGTACTTC. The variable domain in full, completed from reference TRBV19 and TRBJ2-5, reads DGGITQSPKYLFRKEGQNVTLSCEQNLNHDAMYWYRQDPGQGLRLIYYSQIVNDFQKGDIAEGYSVSREKKESFPLTVTSAQKNPTAFYLCASSPGLAKETQYFGPGTRLLVL.

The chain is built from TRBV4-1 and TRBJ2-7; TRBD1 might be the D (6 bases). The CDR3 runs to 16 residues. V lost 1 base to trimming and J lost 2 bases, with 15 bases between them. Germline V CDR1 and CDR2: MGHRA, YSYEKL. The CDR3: CASSQVYRGQTYEQYF. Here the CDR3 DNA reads TGCGCCAGCAGCCAAGTCTATCGCGGACAGACCTACGAGCAGTACTTC.

DNA of the CDR3: TGCGCCAGCAGCCTAATCGCGGGAGGGCCGGGAGACAATGAGCAGTTCTTC. Translation gives CASSLIAGGPGDNEQFF. J is TRBJ2-1 and V is TRBV5-1, with 9 positions matching TRBD2. This CDR3 has 17 amino acids. V lost 4 bases to trimming and J lost 5 bases; unmatched junction nucleotides: 13. The V gene's germline CDR1 is SGHRS and CDR2 YFSETQ.

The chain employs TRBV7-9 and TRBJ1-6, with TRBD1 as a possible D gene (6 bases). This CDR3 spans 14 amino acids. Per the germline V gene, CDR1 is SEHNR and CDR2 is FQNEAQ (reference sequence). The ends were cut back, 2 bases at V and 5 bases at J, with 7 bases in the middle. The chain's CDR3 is CASSLSGDNSPLHF. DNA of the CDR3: TGTGCCAGCAGCTTATCAGGGGATAATTCACCCCTCCACTTT.

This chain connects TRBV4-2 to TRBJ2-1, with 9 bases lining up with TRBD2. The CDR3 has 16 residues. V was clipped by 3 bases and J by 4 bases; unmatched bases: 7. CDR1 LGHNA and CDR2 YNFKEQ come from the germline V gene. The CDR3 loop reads CASSHTVAGVYNEQFF. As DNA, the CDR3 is TGTGCCAGCAGCCATACCGTAGCGGGGGTTTACAATGAGCAGTTCTTC.